What follows is one T cell receptor (beta chain) and its context. This record comes from a study of T cell responses to AZD1222 COVID-19 vaccine. Libraries were prepared by immunoSEQ multiplex PCR; TCRdb keeps only in-frame clonotypes and omits some of them. Among 77,000 or so clones, about 91% were seen once, and the ten largest hold about 30%. Germline V gene data show CDR1 as LNHNV and CDR2 as YYDKDF (reference sequence). V lost 5 bases, J lost 4 bases, and 24 bases lay in between. The CDR3 sequence is 18 residues long. The study pooled second doses at about 4 or about 12 weeks. This rearrangement joins TRBV15 to TRBJ2-1; D possibly corresponds to TRBD2 (5 bases). The sample here was peripheral blood, taken 28 days after the second AZD1222 dose. This TCR derives from an adult who received the AZD1222 COVID-19 vaccine. The CDR3 sequence: CATSYRLRTLRGYNEQFF. The CDR3 nucleotides read TGTGCCACCAGCTACCGTCTCCGGACGTTGAGAGGGTACAATGAGCAGTTCTTC.